This TCR beta chain was recorded in a study of technical replicates of blood from a few donors. Profiling relied on immunoSEQ multiplex PCR, and the TCRdb table lists in-frame clones only, not all of them. Among under 65,000 clones listed, around 96% were seen once. CDR3 length: 14 residues. Germline V lookup: CDR1 SNHLY, CDR2 FYNNEI. After removal of 9 bases from V and 3 bases from J, the junction contained 7 bases not matched to a gene. This clone has a single count. The sequence came from a human donor in good health. The chain joins TRBV2 to TRBJ2-7; 11 positions match TRBD1. Sequencing was performed on T cells isolated from PBMCs. As DNA, the CDR3 is TGTGCCAGTCGAGGCGGGACAGGGGGCTACGAGCAGTACTTC. It translates to CASRGGTGGYEQYF. The full variable domain, with the rest looked up from reference TRBV2 and TRBJ2-7, is EPEVTQTPSHQVTQMGQEVILRCVPISNHLYFYWYRQILGQKVEFLVSFYNNEISEKSEIFDDQFSVERPDGSNFTLKIRSTKLEDSAMYFCASRGGTGGYEQYFGPGTRLTVT.